The 32 T cell receptor beta chains below all came from one sample that was sequenced in a study of technical replicates of blood from a handful of donors. The protocol was immunoSEQ multiplex PCR, while the TCRdb copy is restricted to in-frame clones and leaves out a portion. The sample consists of 15,000 to 20,000 clones, about 86% of them appearing once. The sequenced material came from PBMCs. These receptors originate from a human donor in good health.

This clone was observed a single time. This sequence joins TRBV14 and TRBJ1-4; 7 nucleotides align to TRBD1. CDR3 length equals 15 residues. The V and J ends lost 5 bases and 8 bases, in that order; junction bases with no gene match: 11. Germline V CDR1 and CDR2: SGHDN, FVKESK. The CDR3 reads CASSWDSRDREKLFF. CDR3 sequence (DNA): TGTGCCAGCAGCTGGGACAGCCGGGATCGGGAAAAACTGTTTTTT. Based on the CDR3 plus reference TRBV14 and TRBJ1-4, the full variable domain is EAGVTQFPSHSVIEKGQTVTLRCDPISGHDNLYWYRRVMGKEIKFLLHFVKESKQDESGMPNNRFLAERTGGTYSTLKVQPAELEDSGVYFCASSWDSRDREKLFFGSGTQLSVL.

The J gene is TRBJ2-7, the V gene TRBV19; D is ambiguous. Germline values: CDR1 LNHDA, CDR2 SQIVND (reference sequence). This CDR3 comprises 13 residues. The germline V and J ends were trimmed by 6 bases and 1 base, with 10 bases remaining between them. DNA of the CDR3: TGTGCCAGTAGCGTTATAGATTCCTACGAGCAGTACTTC. Amino acids: CASSVIDSYEQYF.

The genes are TRBV4-1 and TRBJ1-1; 8 nucleotides agree with TRBD1. Trimming removed 5 bases from V and 0 bases from J; junction bases left unmatched: 5. The CDR3 consists of 15 residues. Germline CDR1 reads MGHRA; CDR2 reads YSYEKL. In nucleotides, the CDR3 is TGCGCCAGCAGCGAAGGGACAGGTTTGAACACTGAAGCTTTCTTT. Protein product: CASSEGTGLNTEAFF.

This clone was seen just once. V and J are TRBV5-1 and TRBJ1-5; 7 bases are a match to TRBD1. This CDR3 contains 14 residues. J lost 6 bases, V lost 4 bases, and 7 bases had no gene match. The germline CDR1 and CDR2 sequences are SGHRS and YFSETQ. The CDR3 spells CASSLDRESQPQHF. CDR3 DNA sequence: TGCGCCAGCAGCCTAGACAGGGAAAGTCAGCCCCAGCATTTT.

This chain uses TRBV7-9 with TRBJ2-1; D unclear. This CDR3 is built from 12 residues. Per the germline V gene, CDR1 is SEHNR and CDR2 is FQNEAQ (reference sequence). V lost 6 bases to trimming and J lost 10 bases, with 13 bases between them. CDR3 loop: CASSPSAREQFF. CDR3 coding DNA: TGTGCCAGCAGTCCAAGCGCCCGGGAGCAGTTCTTC.

This sequence joins TRBV5-6 and TRBJ2-3; TRBD2 aligns across 10 bases. This CDR3 has 15 amino acids. CDR1 SGHDT and CDR2 YYEEEE come from the germline V gene. Unmatched junction bases numbered 5, after V lost 5 bases and J lost 2 bases. CDR3 sequence reads: CASSLGTSDTDTQYF. CDR3 sequence (DNA): TGTGCCAGCAGTCTCGGGACTAGCGACACAGATACGCAGTATTTT.

In its sample, this clone was seen once. As DNA, the CDR3 is TGTGCCAGCAGCTTGGGAGGCACCGGGGAGCTGTTTTTT. Translation: CASSLGGTGELFF. This rearrangement joins TRBV5-6 to TRBJ2-2; no definite D call. The germline gives CDR1 SGHDT, CDR2 YYEEEE. This CDR3 is built from 13 residues. Trimming removed 0 bases at V and 4 bases at J, with 4 bases between.

The V gene is TRBV11-2, the J gene TRBJ1-1; possibly TRBD1 for D (6 bases). Looked up from germline, CDR1 is SGHAT and CDR2 is FQNNGV. The V and J ends lost 7 bases and 1 base respectively, with 13 bases between them. The CDR3 covers 14 residues. This CDR3 reads CASTHDRRNTEAFF. Here the CDR3 DNA reads TGTGCCAGCACCCACGACAGGCGGAACACTGAAGCTTTCTTT.

The rearrangement joins TRBV9 to TRBJ2-1; the match to TRBD2 covers 7 bases. V lost 2 bases and J lost 2; bases outside the gene matches: 4. Germline lookup yields CDR1 SGDLS and CDR2 YYNGEE. The CDR3 extends over 15 amino acids. CDR3: CASSVGAGAYNEQFF. DNA for the CDR3: TGTGCCAGCAGCGTCGGGGCGGGGGCCTACAATGAGCAGTTCTTC.

The rearrangement uses TRBV5-1 and TRBJ1-1; TRBD1 aligns across 7 bases. Germline V gene data show CDR1 as SGHRS and CDR2 as YFSETQ. The CDR3 extends over 15 amino acids. Germline trimming cut 3 bases from V and 4 bases from J; bases unmatched to any gene: 9. The CDR3 coding sequence is TGCGCCAGCAGCTACACAGGGGAAGGGGGCACTGAAGCTTTCTTT. It codes for CASSYTGEGGTEAFF.

The chain is built from TRBV30 and TRBJ2-3, with D possibly being TRBD2 (5 bases). There are 15 residues in the CDR3. Trimming took off 2 bases at V and 1 base at J, with 13 bases between the two ends. Germline V gene sequence: CDR1 GTSNPN, CDR2 SVGIG (reference sequence). Written as DNA, the CDR3 is TGTGCCTGGAGTTTCGCGCCCGGGGGCACAGATACGCAGTATTTT. It specifies CAWSFAPGGTDTQYF.

The V gene is TRBV4-1, the J gene TRBJ2-3; 10 nucleotides agree with TRBD2. Germline-derived CDR1 and CDR2 are MGHRA and YSYEKL. This CDR3 comprises 20 residues. J lost 3 bases, V lost 0 bases, and 15 bases had no gene match. The CDR3 bases are TGCGCCAGCAGCCAAGACTGGGGTCTAACGGCTAGCGGGAGAACAGATACGCAGTATTTT. It encodes CASSQDWGLTASGRTDTQYF.

The chain carries TRBV7-3 and TRBJ2-1; 8 nucleotides match TRBD2. Germline V gene data show CDR1 as SGHTA and CDR2 as FQGTGA. V shed 4 bases and J 6 bases; nucleotides not matched to a gene: 5. The length of the CDR3 is 14 residues. CDR3 coding DNA: TGTGCCAGCAGCTCGCGCGCGGGGGGCAATGAGCAGTTCTTC. Protein product: CASSSRAGGNEQFF.

The chain combines TRBV19 with TRBJ2-7; D might be TRBD1 (5 bases). The germline V gene encodes CDR1 LNHDA and CDR2 SQIVND (reference sequence). V gave up 1 base and J gave up 6 bases, with 10 bases separating them. The CDR3 loop spans 13 amino acids. Written as DNA, the CDR3 is TGTGCCAGTAGTATAGGGCCAGGGTCCGAGCAGTACTTC. Translation gives CASSIGPGSEQYF.

This clone was found a few times. The chain has TRBV18 and TRBJ1-2, with 9 bases identical to TRBD1. The CDR3 totals 15 residues. The germline V gene encodes CDR1 KGHSH and CDR2 LQKENI. J lost 4 bases, V lost 3 bases, and 6 bases had no gene match. CDR3: CASSPSTGGSYGYTF. CDR3 DNA sequence: TGTGCCAGCTCACCGTCGACAGGGGGGAGCTATGGCTACACCTTC.

The chain combines TRBV6-1 with TRBJ1-2; D gene ambiguous. The CDR3 runs 11 residues. The germline CDR1 and CDR2 sequences are MNHNS and SASEGT. Trimming shortened V by 1 base and J by 5 bases, and 2 bases separated the two germline ends. The CDR3 protein is CASSEVYGYTF. The CDR3 DNA sequence: TGTGCCAGCAGTGAAGTATATGGCTACACCTTC.

This clone came up a few times. This chain uses TRBV28 with TRBJ2-7; D possibly corresponds to TRBD2 (5 bases). Germline V gives CDR1 MDHEN, CDR2 SYDVKM. The CDR3 covers 14 residues. V lost 6 bases, J lost 3 bases, and 15 bases lay in between. CDR3 sequence reads: CASSPPEGYYEQYF. DNA for the CDR3: TGTGCCAGCAGCCCTCCAGAGGGCTACTACGAGCAGTACTTC. The full variable domain, rest sourced from reference TRBV28 and TRBJ2-7, is DVKVTQSSRYLVKRTGEKVFLECVQDMDHENMFWYRQDPGLGLRLIYFSYDVKMKEKGDIPEGYSVSREKKERFSLILESASTNQTSMYLCASSPPEGYYEQYFGPGTRLTVT.

This sequence joins TRBV6-6 and TRBJ1-2; TRBD1 matches 8 bases. Trimming took 5 bases from V and 6 from J; bases not matched to a gene: 8. This CDR3 has 14 amino acids. The germline V gene has CDR1 MNHNY and CDR2 SVGAGI (reference sequence). CDR3: CASSARQGQNGYTF. CDR3 coding DNA: TGTGCCAGCAGTGCCAGACAGGGGCAAAATGGCTACACCTTC.

The V gene is TRBV7-2, the J gene TRBJ1-2; no definite D call. The germline gives CDR1 SGHTA, CDR2 FQGNSA. The CDR3 totals 13 residues. Trimming left V 4 bases short and J 4 bases short, with 10 bases between. The CDR3 coding sequence is TGTGCCAGCAGCTCGGGGTCCGGCTATGGCTACACCTTC. It codes for CASSSGSGYGYTF.

The rearrangement links TRBV6-1 to TRBJ2-7; the D is unclear. The germline V gene has CDR1 MNHNS and CDR2 SASEGT. The CDR3 is 14 residues long. Trimming pared 3 bases from V and 0 bases from J, leaving 9 bases between. CDR3 protein: CASSELQSSYEQYF. The DNA for the CDR3 is TGTGCCAGCAGTGAGTTACAGAGCTCCTACGAGCAGTACTTC.

The CDR3 spells CAWSVKERAFF. In DNA form, the CDR3 reads TGTGCCTGGAGTGTAAAGGAGAGGGCTTTCTTT. V and J are TRBV30 and TRBJ1-1, with no clear D. The V gene's germline CDR1 is GTSNPN and CDR2 SVGIG (reference sequence). With 0 bases removed from V and 11 bases from J, the gap between germline ends came to 10 bases. The CDR3 sequence is 11 residues long.

The chain uses TRBV29-1 and TRBJ2-5; D possibly corresponds to TRBD1 (6 bases). With the DNA end fitting TRBJ2-7 better, the J assignment may be wrong. CDR1 SQVTM and CDR2 ANQGSEA come from the germline V gene. The CDR3 totals 12 residues. The DNA of the CDR3 is TGCAGCGTGGGGGACACCTCCTACGAGCAGTACTTC. It codes for CSVGDTSYEQYF.

The gene calls are TRBV5-4 and TRBJ2-7, with D perhaps TRBD1 (6 bases). V was cut by 0 bases and J by 0 bases, with 16 bases left in between. The CDR3 spans 17 residues. Germline V gene data show CDR1 as SGHNT and CDR2 as YYREEE (reference sequence). The CDR3: CASSLGWGAGASYEQYF. The CDR3 bases are TGTGCCAGCAGCTTGGGATGGGGTGCAGGGGCCTCCTACGAGCAGTACTTC.

Written as DNA, the CDR3 is TGTGCCAGCAGTGAATTTTACAGGGGGGAAGGCGAAAAACTGTTTTTT. Translating gives CASSEFYRGEGEKLFF. The chain joins TRBV2 to TRBJ1-4; TRBD1 aligns across 8 bases. The CDR3 spans 16 residues. Germline V gene lookup returns CDR1 SNHLY and CDR2 FYNNEI. Trimming took 2 bases from V and 8 from J; bases not matched to a gene: 10.

V gene TRBV27 combines with J gene TRBJ2-5, with 8 nucleotides matching TRBD1. The ends lost 8 bases at V and 5 bases at J; junction bases unmatched: 7. CDR3 size: 13 residues. Per the germline V gene, CDR1 is MNHEY and CDR2 is SMNVEV (reference sequence). The CDR3, as DNA: TGTGCCAGCGCATCAGGGGGCTGGGAGACCCAGTACTTC. Translation: CASASGGWETQYF.

CDR3 in amino acids: CASSYGQGNTGELFF. CDR3 coding DNA: TGTGCCAGCAGCTACGGACAGGGGAACACCGGGGAGCTGTTTTTT. The J gene is TRBJ2-2, the V gene TRBV7-3; 8 nucleotides agree with TRBD1. Germline-derived CDR1 and CDR2 are SGHTA and FQGTGA. V shed 4 bases, J shed 1 base, and the junction held 2 bases outside the gene matches. The CDR3 is 15 amino acids.

CDR3 amino acids: CASSPWALIAEAFF. CDR3 in DNA: TGTGCCAGCAGCCCATGGGCCCTAATCGCTGAAGCTTTCTTT. The chain couples TRBV7-9 to TRBJ1-1; D remains ambiguous. Germline CDR1 reads SEHNR; CDR2 reads FQNEAQ (reference sequence). Trimming stripped 5 bases from V and 6 bases from J, with 16 bases between. The length of the CDR3 is 14 residues.

DNA of the CDR3: TGTGCCTGGAGCGGGGAGGGGTTTGGGCTGGTGAACACTGAAGCTTTCTTT. Its protein product is CAWSGEGFGLVNTEAFF. The V and J genes are TRBV30 and TRBJ1-1; maybe TRBD1 (5 bases). The V gene's germline CDR1 is GTSNPN and CDR2 SVGIG (reference sequence). Deletions cut 3 bases from V and 0 bases from J, with 20 bases between. The CDR3 sequence is 17 residues long.

The rearrangement joins TRBV6-1 to TRBJ1-2; tentatively, D is TRBD1 (5 bases). Germline-derived CDR1 and CDR2 are MNHNS and SASEGT. Trimming shortened V by 6 bases and J by 9 bases, and 14 bases separated the two germline ends. This CDR3 is built from 12 residues. The chain's CDR3 is CASRDTASSYTF. Here the CDR3 DNA reads TGTGCCAGCAGGGACACAGCTTCCAGCTACACCTTC.

This clone was seen only once. The chain employs TRBV4-2 and TRBJ1-5; 7 bases match TRBD1. Germline V gene data show CDR1 as LGHNA and CDR2 as YNFKEQ. The CDR3 sequence is 14 residues long. The V gene end was trimmed by 6 bases and the J gene end by 5 bases; junction bases not matched to a gene: 7. Written as DNA, the CDR3 is TGTGCCAGCAGACATACAGGGACAGATCAGCCCCAGCATTTT. Amino acid sequence: CASRHTGTDQPQHF.

V gene TRBV7-9 combines with J gene TRBJ1-4, with 7 bases that match TRBD1. The ends lost 5 bases at V and 3 bases at J; junction bases unmatched: 9. The V gene's germline CDR1 is SEHNR and CDR2 FQNEAQ (reference sequence). This CDR3 region has 16 residues. The CDR3 sequence is CASSARQGPSNEKLFF. Here the CDR3 DNA reads TGTGCCAGCAGCGCAAGACAGGGCCCGTCTAATGAAAAACTGTTTTTT.

The gene calls are TRBV6-1 and TRBJ1-5, with 7 positions matching TRBD1. The germline gives CDR1 MNHNS, CDR2 SASEGT. The CDR3 runs to 16 residues. After removal of 0 bases from V and 5 bases from J, the junction contained 7 bases not matched to a gene. CDR3 region: CASSEARQGVHQPQHF. In nucleotides, the CDR3 is TGTGCCAGCAGTGAAGCACGTCAGGGGGTTCATCAGCCCCAGCATTTT.